Included here is one T cell receptor (beta chain) sequence, with context. Its target is not known. The sample originates from a study of human T cells and chemical hapten exposure. Points from the study as a whole: There was alopecia in the donors, so their immune response may differ from that of healthy people.

The V and J ends lost 3 bases and 2 bases, in that order; junction bases with no gene match: 5. The CDR3 contains 15 residues. Germline-derived CDR1 and CDR2 are MGHRA and YSYEKL. TCRdb analysed the RACE reads with MiXCR anew, one entry per CDR3 protein. The sample comprises a few hundred thousand distinct CDR3 sequences, around 6% of which are singletons, and about 6% rests with the top ten. Stated time point: patch test 2, 6 weeks after DPC sensitization. Treatment of the sample: therapeutic diphenylcyclopropenone sensitization with weekly scalp DPC. Sequenced material: whole blood, taken in connection with sensitization to the hapten diphenylcyclopropenone (DPC). The sequence derives from a woman aged 18 to 35 with alopecia areata. Some clones in this sample may be carry-over from other donors' samples. V gene TRBV4-1 combines with J gene TRBJ2-5; 8 nucleotides line up with TRBD2. In DNA form, the CDR3 reads TGCGCCAGCAGCCAGTTAGCGGGGACGCAAGAGACCCAGTACTTC. It yields the protein CASSQLAGTQETQYF.